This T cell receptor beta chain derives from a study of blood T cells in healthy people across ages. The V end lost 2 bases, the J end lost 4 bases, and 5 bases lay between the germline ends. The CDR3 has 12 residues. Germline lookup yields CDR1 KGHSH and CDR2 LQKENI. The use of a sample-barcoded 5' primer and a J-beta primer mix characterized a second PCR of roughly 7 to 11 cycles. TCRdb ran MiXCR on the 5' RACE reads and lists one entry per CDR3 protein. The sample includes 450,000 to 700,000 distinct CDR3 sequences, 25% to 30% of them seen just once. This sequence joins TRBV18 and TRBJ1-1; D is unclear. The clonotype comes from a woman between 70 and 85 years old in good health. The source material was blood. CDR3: CASSPDFTEAFF. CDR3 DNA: TGTGCCAGCTCACCAGACTTCACTGAAGCTTTCTTT.